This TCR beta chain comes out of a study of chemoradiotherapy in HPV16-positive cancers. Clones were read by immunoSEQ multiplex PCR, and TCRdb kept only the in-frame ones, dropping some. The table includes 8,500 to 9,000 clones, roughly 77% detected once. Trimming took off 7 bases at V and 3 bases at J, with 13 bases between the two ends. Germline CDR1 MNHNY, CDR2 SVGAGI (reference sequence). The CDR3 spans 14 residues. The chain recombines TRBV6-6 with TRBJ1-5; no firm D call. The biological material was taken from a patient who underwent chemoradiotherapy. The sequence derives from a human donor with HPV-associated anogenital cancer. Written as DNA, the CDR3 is TGTGCCAGCAAAAATAAGGGTCCCAATCAGCCCCAGCATTTT. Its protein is CASKNKGPNQPQHF.